The clone carrying this T cell receptor beta chain was picked up many times. What it binds is unknown. V gave up 8 bases and J gave up 4 bases, with 15 bases separating them. The CDR3 is made up of 13 amino acids. From germline, CDR1 is WSHSY and CDR2 SAAADI. The PCR was carried out with 60 Vbeta primers and 13 Jbeta primers. Produced via immunoSEQ multiplex PCR; TCRdb's table is partial and in-frame only. The sample holds about 55,000 clones, over 55% seen once. This entry belongs to a study of cytomegalovirus exposure and HLA in healthy donors. Study at large: Of the donors genotyped, some 400 in all, 80% to 85% fell in the Caucasian-associated ancestry cluster.

Findings of the study overall: Cytomegalovirus association was assigned to more than 150 TCR beta chains. Roughly even sequencing depth across donors was the assumption behind the presence/absence analyses. Fewer N-insertions than the 666-donor mean were reportedly shown by an Asian-associated ancestry cluster in a later analysis.

The chain uses TRBV10-2 and TRBJ2-7; D perhaps matches TRBD1 (6 bases). This clonotype originated in a middle-aged man in good health and CMV-seropositive. Sequenced sample: PBMCs. CDR3 sequence: CASGNHRAYEQYF. As DNA, the CDR3 is TGCGCCAGCGGGAACCACAGGGCGTACGAGCAGTACTTC.